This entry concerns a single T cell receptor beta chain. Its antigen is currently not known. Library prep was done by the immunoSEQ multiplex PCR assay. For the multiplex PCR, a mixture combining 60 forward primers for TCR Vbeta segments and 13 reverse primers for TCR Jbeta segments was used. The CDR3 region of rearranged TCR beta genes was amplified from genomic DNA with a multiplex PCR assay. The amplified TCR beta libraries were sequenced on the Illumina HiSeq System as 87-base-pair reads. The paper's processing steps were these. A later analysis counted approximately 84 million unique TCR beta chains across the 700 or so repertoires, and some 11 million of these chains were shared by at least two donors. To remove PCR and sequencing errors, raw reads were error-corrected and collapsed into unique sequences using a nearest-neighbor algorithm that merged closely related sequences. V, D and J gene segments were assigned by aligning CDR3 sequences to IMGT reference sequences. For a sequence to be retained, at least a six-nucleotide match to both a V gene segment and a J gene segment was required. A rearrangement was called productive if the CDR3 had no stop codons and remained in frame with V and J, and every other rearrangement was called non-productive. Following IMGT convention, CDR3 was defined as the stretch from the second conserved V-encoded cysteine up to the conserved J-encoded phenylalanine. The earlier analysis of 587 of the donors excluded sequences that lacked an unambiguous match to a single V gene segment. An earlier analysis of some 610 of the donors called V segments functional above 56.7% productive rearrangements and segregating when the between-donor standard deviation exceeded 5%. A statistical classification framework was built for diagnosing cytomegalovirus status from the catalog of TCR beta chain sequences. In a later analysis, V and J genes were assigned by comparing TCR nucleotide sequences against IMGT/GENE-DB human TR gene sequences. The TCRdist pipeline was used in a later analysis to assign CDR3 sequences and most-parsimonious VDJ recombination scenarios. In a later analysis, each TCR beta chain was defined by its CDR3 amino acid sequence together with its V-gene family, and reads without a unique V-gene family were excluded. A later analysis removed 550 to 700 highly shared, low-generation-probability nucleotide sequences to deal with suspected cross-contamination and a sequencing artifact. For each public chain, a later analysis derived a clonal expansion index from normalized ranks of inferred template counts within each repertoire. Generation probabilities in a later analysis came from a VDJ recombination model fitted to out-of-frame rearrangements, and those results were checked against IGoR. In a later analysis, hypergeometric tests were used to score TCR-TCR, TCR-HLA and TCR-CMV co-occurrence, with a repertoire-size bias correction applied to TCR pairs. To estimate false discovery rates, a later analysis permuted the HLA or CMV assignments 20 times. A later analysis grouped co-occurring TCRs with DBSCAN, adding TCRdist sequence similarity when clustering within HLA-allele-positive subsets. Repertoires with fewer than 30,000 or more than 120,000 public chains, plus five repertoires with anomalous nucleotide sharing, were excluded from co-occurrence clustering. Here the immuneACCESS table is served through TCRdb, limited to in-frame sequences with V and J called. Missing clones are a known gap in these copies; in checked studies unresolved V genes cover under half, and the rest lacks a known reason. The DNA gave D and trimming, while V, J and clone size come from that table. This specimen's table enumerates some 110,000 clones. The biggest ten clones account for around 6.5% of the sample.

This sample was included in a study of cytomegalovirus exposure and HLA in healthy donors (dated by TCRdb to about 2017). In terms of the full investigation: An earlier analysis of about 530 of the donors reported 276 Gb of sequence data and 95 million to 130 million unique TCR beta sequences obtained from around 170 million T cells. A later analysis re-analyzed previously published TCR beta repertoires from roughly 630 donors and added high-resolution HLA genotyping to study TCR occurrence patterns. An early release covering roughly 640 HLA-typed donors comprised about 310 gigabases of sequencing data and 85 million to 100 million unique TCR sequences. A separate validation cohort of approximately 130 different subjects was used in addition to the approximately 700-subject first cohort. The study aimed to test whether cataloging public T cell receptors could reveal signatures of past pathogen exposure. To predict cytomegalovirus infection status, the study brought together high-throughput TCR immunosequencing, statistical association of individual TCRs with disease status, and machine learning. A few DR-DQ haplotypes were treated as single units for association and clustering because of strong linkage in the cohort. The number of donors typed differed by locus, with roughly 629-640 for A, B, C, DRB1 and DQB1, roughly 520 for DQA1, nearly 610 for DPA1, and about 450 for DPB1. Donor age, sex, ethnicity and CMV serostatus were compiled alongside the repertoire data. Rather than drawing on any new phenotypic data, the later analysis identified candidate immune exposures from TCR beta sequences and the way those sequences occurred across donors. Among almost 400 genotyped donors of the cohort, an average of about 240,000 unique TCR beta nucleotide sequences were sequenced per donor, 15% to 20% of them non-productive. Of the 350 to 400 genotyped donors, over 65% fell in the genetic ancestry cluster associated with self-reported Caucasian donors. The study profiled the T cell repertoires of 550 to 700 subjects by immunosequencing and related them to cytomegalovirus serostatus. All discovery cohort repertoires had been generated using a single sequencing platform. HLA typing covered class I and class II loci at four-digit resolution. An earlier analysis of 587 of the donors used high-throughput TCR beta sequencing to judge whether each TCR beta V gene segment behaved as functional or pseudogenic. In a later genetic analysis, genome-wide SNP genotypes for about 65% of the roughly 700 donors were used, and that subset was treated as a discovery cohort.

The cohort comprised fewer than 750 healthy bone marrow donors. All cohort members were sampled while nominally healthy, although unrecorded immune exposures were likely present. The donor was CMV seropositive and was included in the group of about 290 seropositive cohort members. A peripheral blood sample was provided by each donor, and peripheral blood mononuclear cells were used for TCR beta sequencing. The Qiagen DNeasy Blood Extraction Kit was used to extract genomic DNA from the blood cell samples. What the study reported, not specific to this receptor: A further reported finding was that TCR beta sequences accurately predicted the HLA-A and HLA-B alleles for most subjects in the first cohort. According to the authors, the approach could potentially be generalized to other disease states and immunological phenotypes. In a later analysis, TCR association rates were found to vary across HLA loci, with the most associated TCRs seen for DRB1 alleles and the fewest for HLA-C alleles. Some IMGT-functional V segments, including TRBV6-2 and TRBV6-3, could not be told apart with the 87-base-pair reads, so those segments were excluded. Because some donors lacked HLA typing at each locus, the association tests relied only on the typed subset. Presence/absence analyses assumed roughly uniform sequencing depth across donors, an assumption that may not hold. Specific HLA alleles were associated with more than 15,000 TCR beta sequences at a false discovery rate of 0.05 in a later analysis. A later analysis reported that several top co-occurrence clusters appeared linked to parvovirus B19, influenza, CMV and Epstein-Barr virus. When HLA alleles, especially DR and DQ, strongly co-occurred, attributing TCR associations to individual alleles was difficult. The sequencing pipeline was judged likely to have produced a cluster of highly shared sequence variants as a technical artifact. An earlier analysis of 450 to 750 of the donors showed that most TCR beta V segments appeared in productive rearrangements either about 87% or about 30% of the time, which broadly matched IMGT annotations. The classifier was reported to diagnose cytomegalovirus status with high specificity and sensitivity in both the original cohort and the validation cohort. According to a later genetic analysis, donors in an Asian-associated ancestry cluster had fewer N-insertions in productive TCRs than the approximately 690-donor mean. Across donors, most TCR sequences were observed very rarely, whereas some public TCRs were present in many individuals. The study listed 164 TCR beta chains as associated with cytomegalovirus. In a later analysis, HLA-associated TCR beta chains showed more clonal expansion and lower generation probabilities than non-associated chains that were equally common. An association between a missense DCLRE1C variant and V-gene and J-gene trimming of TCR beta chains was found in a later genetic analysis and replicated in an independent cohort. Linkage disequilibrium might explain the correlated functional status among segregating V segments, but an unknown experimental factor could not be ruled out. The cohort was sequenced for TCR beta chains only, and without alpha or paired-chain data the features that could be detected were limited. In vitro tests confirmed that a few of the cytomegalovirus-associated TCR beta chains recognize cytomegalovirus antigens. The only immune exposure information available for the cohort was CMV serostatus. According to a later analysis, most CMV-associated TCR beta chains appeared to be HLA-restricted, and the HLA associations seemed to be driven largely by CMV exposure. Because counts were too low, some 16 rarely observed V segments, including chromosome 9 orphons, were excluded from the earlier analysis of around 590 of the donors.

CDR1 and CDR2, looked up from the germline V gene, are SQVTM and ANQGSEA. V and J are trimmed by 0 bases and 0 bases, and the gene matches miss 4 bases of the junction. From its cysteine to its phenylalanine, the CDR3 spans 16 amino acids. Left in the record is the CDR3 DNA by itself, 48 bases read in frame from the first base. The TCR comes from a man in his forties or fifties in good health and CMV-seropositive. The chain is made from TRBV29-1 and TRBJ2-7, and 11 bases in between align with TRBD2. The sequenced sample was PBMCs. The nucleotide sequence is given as TGCAGCGTTGAAGATGGGACTAGCGGAAGCTCCTACGAGCAGTACTTC. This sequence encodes CSVEDGTSGSSYEQYF.